This T cell receptor beta chain stems from a study of T cells after yellow fever vaccination. This clonotype was detected only a few times. Study results and caveats: CD4 and CD8 compartments shared a small share of clonotypes. Reappearance after the booster was observed for most primary-vaccination clones (around 96% CD4, more than 70% CD8).

V lost 5 bases to trimming and J lost 3 bases; unmatched junction nucleotides: 2. Germline-derived CDR1 and CDR2 are MRHNA and SNTAGT. This CDR3 has 15 residues. Production of TCR cDNA was by 5'RACE template switching, which also added a universal primer site and UMIs. TCRdb itself ran the 5' RACE reads through MiXCR, one entry per CDR3 protein. The sample contains roughly 100,000 distinct CDR3 sequences, about 8.8% of which appear only once. This receptor was taken from a man aged 18 to 30 who received the YFV17D yellow fever vaccine. The sample in question was CD8+ T cells not binding an NS4B(214-222) dextramer, sorted from PBMCs, obtained around 15 days after the first yellow fever vaccination. The V gene is TRBV6-4, the J gene TRBJ2-1, with TRBD2 matching over 12 bases. The CDR3 DNA reads TGTGCCAGCAGTCTAGCGGGGGGGTTCTACAATGAGCAGTTCTTC. Its protein product is CASSLAGGFYNEQFF.